The 22 T cell receptor beta chains below all came from one sample that was sequenced in a study of blood T cell repertoires in COVID-19 (dated by TCRdb to 2018 to 2020). The method behind the library was the immunoSEQ multiplex PCR assay. The table comes from immuneACCESS by way of TCRdb, which keeps in-frame sequences with V and J called. Part of the clones is missing from these tables; in studies checked, under half for an unresolved V gene and the rest for unknown reasons. Counted in this sample were some 140,000 clones; roughly three quarters of them appeared once. The ten biggest clones cover about 5% of the sample. The sample was peripheral blood. These receptors were obtained from a woman in her sixties or seventies with COVID-19, enrolled during active disease.

The V and J genes are TRBV11-2 and TRBJ2-2, with D tentatively TRBD2 (6 bases). Germline loops: CDR1 SGHAT, CDR2 FQNNGV. The CDR3 has 14 amino acids. V dropped 5 bases and J dropped 5 bases, with 12 bases sitting between them. The CDR3 protein is CASSAGQRTGELFF. The CDR3, as DNA: TGTGCCAGCAGCGCGGGGCAAAGAACCGGGGAGCTGTTTTTT.

This chain joins TRBV6-5 and TRBJ1-5, with D tentatively TRBD1 (6 bases). Germline CDR1 is MNHEY and CDR2 is SVGAGI. The germline V and J ends were trimmed by 2 bases and 4 bases, with 6 bases remaining between them. The length of the CDR3 is 13 residues. CDR3 sequence (DNA): TGTGCCAGCAGTTACGGACAGAATCAGCCCCAGCATTTT. Protein: CASSYGQNQPQHF.

The table lists this clone with a few counts. This chain links TRBV12-3 or TRBV12-4 with TRBJ2-1; D gene unclear. Trimming stripped 2 bases from V and 4 bases from J, with 6 bases between. The CDR3 has 13 amino acids. CDR3 in amino acids: CASSLSQYNEQFF. The DNA for the CDR3 is TGTGCCAGCAGTTTATCACAGTACAATGAGCAGTTCTTC.

The chain links TRBV5-5 to TRBJ2-1; unclear D gene. Trimming took 4 bases from V and 4 from J, leaving 21 bases between them. This CDR3 is built from 17 residues. Germline CDR1 is SGHKS and CDR2 is YYEKEE (reference sequence). The CDR3 loop is CASSVGSGALLYNEQFF. Here the CDR3 DNA reads TGTGCCAGCAGCGTAGGCTCCGGAGCGCTCCTTTACAATGAGCAGTTCTTC.

About this clone itself: Other nucleotide sequences from this sample produce the same CDR3. The chain couples TRBV11-3 to TRBJ2-5; 7 nucleotides line up with TRBD1. V lost 1 base, J lost 1 base, and 3 bases stayed unmatched. CDR3 size: 15 residues. CDR1 and CDR2 (germline): SGHNT, YENEEA. DNA for the CDR3: TGTGCCAGCAGCTTAGGAGGGACAGTCCAAGAGACCCAGTACTTC. Its protein is CASSLGGTVQETQYF.

The chain joins TRBV1 to TRBJ2-3; the D call of TRBD2 is as the table states it, not checked on the DNA. TRBV1 is a pseudogene segment. CDR3 length equals 19 residues. The CDR3 coding sequence is TGCACCAGCAGCCAAGATCCGCTATCGACTAGCGGGGACACAGATACGCAGTATTTT. This translates into CTSSQDPLSTSGDTDTQYF.

This clone was observed a few times. The genes are TRBV5-4 and TRBJ2-5, with TRBD2 matching 7 bases. The CDR3 has 15 residues. V shed 4 bases, J shed 5 bases, and the junction held 11 bases outside the gene matches. The germline gives CDR1 SGHNT, CDR2 YYREEE (reference sequence). This CDR3 reads CASSSGAGRVETQYF. CDR3 nucleotide sequence: TGTGCCAGCAGCAGTGGTGCGGGGAGGGTGGAGACCCAGTACTTC.

This clone was observed a few times. The chain recombines TRBV6-5 with TRBJ1-5, with D maybe TRBD1 (6 bases). Germline CDR1 and CDR2: MNHEY and SVGAGI. The CDR3 loop spans 13 amino acids. The V end was cut by 11 bases, the J end by 6 bases, with 17 bases between. In nucleotides, the CDR3 is TGTGCCTCAGCGGGGGGGGCGGGTCAGCCCCAGCATTTT. Amino acid sequence: CASAGGAGQPQHF.

V gene TRBV29-1 combines with J gene TRBJ2-3; TRBD2 agrees at 10 bases. V shed 7 bases and J 2 bases; nucleotides not matched to a gene: 6. Germline CDR1 is SQVTM and CDR2 is ANQGSEA. This CDR3 has 14 amino acids. The CDR3 DNA reads as TGCAGCGCCCCTAGCGGGGGAGACACAGATACGCAGTATTTT. It yields the protein CSAPSGGDTDTQYF.

This chain uses TRBV5-1 with TRBJ2-2; D possibly corresponds to TRBD1 (7 bases). Germline assignment: CDR1 SGHRS and CDR2 YFSETQ. V was cut by 0 bases and J by 4 bases, with 10 bases left in between. The CDR3 runs to 15 residues. In nucleotides, the CDR3 is TGCGCCAGCAGCTTGGGACAGGGAGGCACCGGGGAGCTGTTTTTT. Protein: CASSLGQGGTGELFF.

The chain uses TRBV7-2 and TRBJ1-2; TRBD1 might be the D (5 bases). This CDR3 spans 13 amino acids. V lost 7 bases and J 7 bases, leaving 16 bases between the germline ends. Germline CDR1 reads SGHTA; CDR2 reads FQGNSA. The CDR3 region is CASTLTDASGYTF. The CDR3 DNA reads as TGTGCCAGCACCTTGACAGACGCCAGTGGCTACACCTTC.

This chain links TRBV19 with TRBJ1-2; D gene ambiguous. The CDR3 has 13 residues. The V end was cut by 5 bases, the J end by 0 bases, with 7 bases between. Per germline, CDR1 LNHDA and CDR2 SQIVND (reference sequence). CDR3: CASSGQTNYGYTF. The CDR3 nucleotides read TGTGCCAGTAGTGGCCAGACTAACTATGGCTACACCTTC.

This chain uses TRBV7-2 with TRBJ1-6; TRBD1 agrees at 11 bases. Germline V gene data show CDR1 as SGHTA and CDR2 as FQGNSA. The CDR3 consists of 16 residues. After removal of 5 bases from V and 9 bases from J, the junction contained 9 bases not matched to a gene. The CDR3 coding sequence is TGTGCCAGCAGCCGGATCTCCGGGACAGGGGGTTCACCCCTCCACTTT. This gives the protein CASSRISGTGGSPLHF.

V gene TRBV6-5 combines with J gene TRBJ2-5; the D is unclear. Germline lookup yields CDR1 MNHEY and CDR2 SVGAGI. The CDR3 consists of 12 residues. Trimming took off 5 bases at V and 3 bases at J, with 7 bases between the two ends. CDR3 sequence reads: CASSRVKETQYF. The CDR3 DNA is TGTGCCAGCAGTCGGGTTAAAGAGACCCAGTACTTC.

V and J are TRBV3-1 (or the pseudogene TRBV3-2) and TRBJ1-2; TRBD1 might be the D (6 bases). V dropped 1 base and J dropped 11 bases, with 11 bases sitting between them. Germline CDR1 is LGHDT and CDR2 is YNNKEL (reference sequence). The CDR3 spans 12 residues. The CDR3 region has the DNA TGTGCCAGCAGCCAAGGGGGGCAGGGGTACACCTTC. It is translated as CASSQGGQGYTF.

The chain links TRBV7-2 to TRBJ2-1; perhaps TRBD1 as D (5 bases). Germline V gene sequence: CDR1 SGHTA, CDR2 FQGNSA. This CDR3 spans 13 amino acids. V was shortened by 3 bases and J by 8 bases, with 11 bases between the two germline ends. This CDR3 is CASSFGRVDEQFF. The CDR3 DNA sequence: TGTGCCAGCAGCTTTGGCAGGGTTGATGAGCAGTTCTTC.

The V call is TRBV2, the J call TRBJ2-1; 7 bases are shared with TRBD2. Germline CDR1 and CDR2: SNHLY and FYNNEI. The CDR3 runs to 14 residues. V shed 8 bases and J 2 bases; nucleotides not matched to a gene: 6. CDR3 sequence: CASRAGEPYNEQFF. In nucleotides, the CDR3 is TGTGCCAGCCGGGCGGGGGAACCCTACAATGAGCAGTTCTTC.

V usage is TRBV5-6 and J usage is TRBJ1-2; TRBD1 matches 12 bases. Looked up from germline, CDR1 is SGHDT and CDR2 is YYEEEE. This CDR3 spans 15 amino acids. Trimming cost V 4 bases and J 6 bases; bases outside gene matches: 7. The CDR3: CASSPGTGGGNGYTF. The DNA for the CDR3 is TGTGCCAGCAGCCCCGGGACAGGGGGCGGGAATGGCTACACCTTC. Combining the CDR3 with reference TRBV5-6 and TRBJ1-2 gives the whole variable domain DAGVTQSPTHLIKTRGQQVTLRCSPKSGHDTVSWYQQALGQGPQFIFQYYEEEERQRGNFPDRFSGHQFPNYSSELNVNALLLGDSALYLCASSPGTGGGNGYTFGSGTRLTVV.

The chain carries TRBV28 and TRBJ2-1; D might be TRBD2 (6 bases). The CDR3 sequence is 15 residues long. V lost 5 bases and J 8 bases, leaving 19 bases between the germline ends. Germline V gene data show CDR1 as MDHEN and CDR2 as SYDVKM. CDR3 loop: CASSTPGLPPHEQFF. CDR3 in DNA: TGTGCCAGCAGTACCCCGGGACTCCCACCCCATGAGCAGTTCTTC. Full variable domain (outside the CDR3, taken from reference TRBV28 and TRBJ2-1): DVKVTQSSRYLVKRTGEKVFLECVQDMDHENMFWYRQDPGLGLRLIYFSYDVKMKEKGDIPEGYSVSREKKERFSLILESASTNQTSMYLCASSTPGLPPHEQFFGPGTRLTVL.

This rearrangement joins TRBV5-4 to TRBJ2-2, with TRBD1 identical over 12 bases. The V gene end was trimmed by 4 bases and the J gene end by 5 bases; junction bases not matched to a gene: 9. Looked up from germline, CDR1 is SGHNT and CDR2 is YYREEE (reference sequence). The CDR3 is 17 amino acids. The CDR3 DNA reads TGTGCCAGCAGCCCCGGGGGGGGACAGGGGGCGACCGGGGAGCTGTTTTTT. This codes for CASSPGGGQGATGELFF.

The rearrangement joins TRBV27 to TRBJ1-1; TRBD1 matches 7 bases. This CDR3 comprises 13 residues. Germline values: CDR1 MNHEY, CDR2 SMNVEV (reference sequence). With 8 bases clipped from V and 6 bases from J, the junction kept 9 bases outside the gene matches. The CDR3 loop is CASRDRVISEAFF. The CDR3 DNA reads as TGTGCCAGCCGCGACAGGGTGATTTCTGAAGCTTTCTTT.

The V call is TRBV2, the J call TRBJ2-1; D not certain. The V end lost 6 bases, the J end lost 10 bases, and 13 bases lay between the germline ends. Germline V gene sequence: CDR1 SNHLY, CDR2 FYNNEI. CDR3 length equals 12 residues. This CDR3 reads CASSIRKPEQFF. CDR3 bases: TGTGCCAGCAGCATCAGGAAGCCCGAGCAGTTCTTC.